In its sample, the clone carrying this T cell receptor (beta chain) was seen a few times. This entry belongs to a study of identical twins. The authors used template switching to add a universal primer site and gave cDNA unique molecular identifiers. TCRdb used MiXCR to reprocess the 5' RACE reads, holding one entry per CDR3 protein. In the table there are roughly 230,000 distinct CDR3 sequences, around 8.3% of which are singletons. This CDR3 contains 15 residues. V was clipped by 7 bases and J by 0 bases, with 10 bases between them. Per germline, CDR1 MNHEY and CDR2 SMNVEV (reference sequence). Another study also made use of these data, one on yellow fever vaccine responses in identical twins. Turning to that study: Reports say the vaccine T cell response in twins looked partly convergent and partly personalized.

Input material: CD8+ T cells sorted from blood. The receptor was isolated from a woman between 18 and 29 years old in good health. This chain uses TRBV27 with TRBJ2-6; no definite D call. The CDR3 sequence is CASIGIYSGANVLTF. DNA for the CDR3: TGTGCCAGCATAGGAATCTACTCTGGGGCCAACGTCCTGACTTTC.